This record covers a single T cell receptor beta chain. What it binds is unknown. Stated time point: week 5, during vaccination. Every single dose of the vaccine, 300 ug of mutant IDH1 20-mer peptide, came with topical imiquimod. This sample stems from a study of a mutant IDH1 vaccine in newly diagnosed glioma. Study background: Eight vaccinations were given in weeks 1, 3, 5, 7, 11, 15, 19 and 23. Patients got their first vaccination 4-6 weeks after radiotherapy alone, or with temozolomide cycles.

Findings and limits, study-wide: Vaccine-induced responses were seen in about 93% of patients, spanning several MHC alleles.

Using immunoSEQ multiplex PCR, the repertoire was profiled, and TCRdb retains in-frame clones only, with some absent. The sample carries about 26,000 clones, approximately 79% recorded once. Unmatched junction bases numbered 6, after V lost 5 bases and J lost 6 bases. There are 15 residues in the CDR3. CDR1 SGHNT and CDR2 YYREEE come from the germline V gene (reference sequence). Here the sequenced sample was PBMCs, taken from a glioma patient whose treatment included an IDH1 peptide vaccine. This chain connects TRBV5-4 to TRBJ1-6, with 9 bases identical to TRBD1. The sequence derives from a man between 40 and 49 years old with glioma. Some clones in this sample may be carry-over from other donors' samples. The chain's CDR3 is CASSPLGQGNSPLHF. The CDR3 DNA sequence: TGTGCCAGCAGTCCCCTGGGACAGGGTAATTCACCCCTCCACTTT.